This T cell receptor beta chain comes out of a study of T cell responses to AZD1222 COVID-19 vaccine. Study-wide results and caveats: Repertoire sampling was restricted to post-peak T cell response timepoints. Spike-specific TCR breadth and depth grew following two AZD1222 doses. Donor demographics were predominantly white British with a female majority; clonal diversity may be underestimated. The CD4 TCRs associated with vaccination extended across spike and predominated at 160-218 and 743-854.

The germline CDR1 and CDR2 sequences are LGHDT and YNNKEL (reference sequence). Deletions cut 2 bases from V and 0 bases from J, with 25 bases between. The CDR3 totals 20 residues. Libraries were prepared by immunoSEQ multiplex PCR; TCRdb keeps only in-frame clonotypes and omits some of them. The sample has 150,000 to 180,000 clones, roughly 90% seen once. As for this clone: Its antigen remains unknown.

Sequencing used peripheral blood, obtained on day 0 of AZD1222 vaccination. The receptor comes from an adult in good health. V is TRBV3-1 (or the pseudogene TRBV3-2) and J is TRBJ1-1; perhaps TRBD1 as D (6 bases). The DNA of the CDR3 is TGTGCCAGCAGCCAAATTCCCCTCATCCAGGGGCCAGACATGAACACTGAAGCTTTCTTT. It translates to CASSQIPLIQGPDMNTEAFF.